These 21 T cell receptor beta chains share one sample of origin, sequenced in a study of graft-versus-host responses after intestinal transplantation. Which antigens these TCRs recognize remains unknown. The protocol was immunoSEQ multiplex PCR, while the TCRdb copy is restricted to in-frame clones and leaves out a portion. The sample holds around 90,000 clones, 80% to 95% seen once. The material was unstimulated CD4+ T cells sorted from spleen or lymph node cells, obtained before intestinal transplant. These TCRs come from a human donor who received an intestinal transplant.

The chain combines TRBV5-1 with TRBJ2-1, with D perhaps TRBD2 (6 bases). The CDR3 contains 15 residues. The ends were cut back, 0 bases at V and 8 bases at J, with 15 bases in the middle. Germline values: CDR1 SGHRS, CDR2 YFSETQ. CDR3 protein: CASSLAGGGMDEQFF. CDR3 nucleotides: TGCGCCAGCAGCTTGGCCGGCGGAGGGATGGATGAGCAGTTCTTC.

This chain joins TRBV4-2 and TRBJ2-1; TRBD1 matches at 7 bases. Germline V gene sequence: CDR1 LGHNA, CDR2 YNFKEQ. Losses at the gene ends were 1 base for V and 0 bases for J; bases not matched to a gene: 9. This CDR3 has 18 amino acids. In nucleotides, the CDR3 is TGTGCCAGCAGCCAAGGGGTTATGGGACAGAGCTCCTACAATGAGCAGTTCTTC. This encodes CASSQGVMGQSSYNEQFF.

The chain joins TRBV2 to TRBJ2-1, with D maybe TRBD2 (6 bases). CDR1 and CDR2 (germline): SNHLY, FYNNEI. The CDR3 totals 13 residues. V shed 7 bases and J shed 6 bases, with 13 bases lying between them. CDR3 loop: CASIAGSSNEQFF. The CDR3 coding sequence is TGTGCCAGCATCGCGGGGAGCTCCAATGAGCAGTTCTTC.

This clone was seen a few times. The chain uses TRBV7-9 and TRBJ2-7, with unresolved D. The germline CDR1 and CDR2 sequences are SEHNR and FQNEAQ (reference sequence). V lost 1 base and J 3 bases, leaving 1 base between the germline ends. CDR3 size: 11 residues. CDR3 in DNA: TGTGCCAGCAGCTTAGTCTACGAGCAGTACTTC. Translation gives CASSLVYEQYF. Together with reference TRBV7-9 and TRBJ2-7, the CDR3 gives the full variable domain: DTGVSQNPRHKITKRGQNVTFRCDPISEHNRLYWYRQTLGQGPEFLTYFQNEAQLEKSRLLSDRFSAERPKGSFSTLEIQRTEQGDSAMYLCASSLVYEQYFGPGTRLTVT.

V gene TRBV6-5 combines with J gene TRBJ2-7; weak D call: TRBD1 (6 bases). Germline V lookup: CDR1 MNHEY, CDR2 SVGAGI. This CDR3 spans 15 amino acids. V was clipped by 2 bases and J by 1 base, with 12 bases between them. The CDR3 region is CASSYRGHGSYEQYF. Here the CDR3 DNA reads TGTGCCAGCAGTTACCGGGGACACGGGTCCTACGAGCAGTACTTC.

J is TRBJ2-7 and V is TRBV14; D ambiguous. The CDR3 is 12 residues long. V was clipped by 1 base and J by 2 bases, with 3 bases between them. CDR1 is SGHDN, CDR2 FVKESK, per germline. The CDR3 protein is CASSQVPYEQYF. CDR3 sequence (DNA): TGTGCCAGCAGCCAAGTCCCCTACGAGCAGTACTTC.

Written as DNA, the CDR3 is TGTGCCAGCAGTGAGGCGGGGGTGGACACTGAAGCTTTCTTT. Its translation is CASSEAGVDTEAFF. The V gene is TRBV2, the J gene TRBJ1-1, with D maybe TRBD1 (5 bases). V dropped 3 bases and J dropped 3 bases, with 11 bases sitting between them. Per the germline V gene, CDR1 is SNHLY and CDR2 is FYNNEI. The CDR3 runs 14 residues.

The chain carries TRBV5-4 and TRBJ1-1; no clear D. V lost 4 bases to trimming and J lost 0 bases, with 4 bases between them. Germline-derived CDR1 and CDR2 are SGHNT and YYREEE (reference sequence). The CDR3 consists of 12 residues. CDR3 bases: TGTGCCAGCAGCGGATTGAACACTGAAGCTTTCTTT. Its translation is CASSGLNTEAFF.

V usage is TRBV5-1 and J usage is TRBJ2-7, with 13 bases fitting TRBD2. The CDR3 runs 18 residues. J gave up 1 base and V 4 bases, and 11 bases lay outside the gene matches. Looked up from germline, CDR1 is SGHRS and CDR2 is YFSETQ. The CDR3 region is CASSISPGTSGASYEQYF. The CDR3 DNA is TGCGCCAGCAGCATATCTCCCGGGACTAGCGGGGCTTCCTACGAGCAGTACTTC.

This clone is a singleton in its sample. The chain employs TRBV19 and TRBJ1-2; D gene uncertain. Germline CDR1 and CDR2: LNHDA and SQIVND (reference sequence). CDR3 size: 12 residues. Trimming removed 5 bases at V and 4 bases at J, with 8 bases between. The CDR3 protein is CASSFPLYGYTF. The DNA for the CDR3 is TGTGCCAGTAGTTTTCCACTCTATGGCTACACCTTC.

The CDR3 region has the DNA TGCGCCAGCAGCTTGGGCGGACAGGGTCCCTACGAGCAGTACTTC. This sequence encodes CASSLGGQGPYEQYF. This chain uses TRBV5-1 with TRBJ2-7; 8 bases match TRBD1. Germline-derived CDR1 and CDR2 are SGHRS and YFSETQ. CDR3 length: 15 residues. V gave up 0 bases and J gave up 2 bases; unmatched junction bases: 4.

The chain links TRBV7-2 to TRBJ1-1; D unclear. The CDR3 length is 11 residues. The germline gives CDR1 SGHTA, CDR2 FQGNSA. V dropped 0 bases and J dropped 8 bases, with 4 bases sitting between them. This chain's CDR3 is CASSLALEAFF. Here the CDR3 DNA reads TGTGCCAGCAGCTTAGCTCTCGAAGCTTTCTTT.

This clone has a single count. This chain connects TRBV19 to TRBJ1-5, with D perhaps matching TRBD1 (5 bases). The germline V gene encodes CDR1 LNHDA and CDR2 SQIVND (reference sequence). V lost 6 bases, J lost 5 bases, and 17 bases lay in between. The CDR3 runs 15 residues. As DNA, the CDR3 is TGTGCCAGTAGGAGGGGCTGGCGCGTGGATCAGCCCCAGCATTTT. Protein: CASRRGWRVDQPQHF.

The chain combines TRBV9 with TRBJ1-1; possible D gene TRBD1, 5 bases. The CDR3 is made up of 17 amino acids. With 4 bases removed from V and 1 base from J, the gap between germline ends came to 20 bases. Germline lookup yields CDR1 SGDLS and CDR2 YYNGEE. CDR3 sequence: CASSPGGGAHWNTEAFF. CDR3 nucleotides: TGTGCCAGCAGCCCCGGGGGAGGGGCGCACTGGAACACTGAAGCTTTCTTT.

The chain joins TRBV28 to TRBJ2-5; the D gene is possibly TRBD2 (6 bases). The end of the DNA fits TRBJ2-7 better, so the J call may be wrong. This CDR3 has 17 residues. Per germline, CDR1 MDHEN and CDR2 SYDVKM. CDR3 bases: TGTGCCAGCAGTCCCCCTCCGGGAGTAGCGGCCTCCTACGAGCAGTACTTC. Encoded protein: CASSPPPGVAASYEQYF.

The V gene is TRBV5-1, the J gene TRBJ1-2; 12 bases match TRBD1. Trimming cost V 4 bases and J 6 bases; bases outside gene matches: 10. The CDR3 sequence is 16 residues long. Germline assignment: CDR1 SGHRS and CDR2 YFSETQ. The CDR3 nucleotides read TGCGCCAGCAGCACCGACCGGGACAGGGGGCTGGATGGCTACACCTTC. Encoded protein: CASSTDRDRGLDGYTF.

This clone has just a few counts. This chain uses TRBV6-1 with TRBJ2-7; D is tentatively TRBD1 or TRBD2 (7 bases each). V shed 6 bases and J shed 4 bases, with 19 bases lying between them. Germline assignment: CDR1 MNHNS and CDR2 SASEGT. The CDR3 has 15 residues. The CDR3 DNA sequence: TGTGCCAGCAGCGCCCAGGGGGGGAGGCCGTACGAGCAGTACTTC. Its protein product is CASSAQGGRPYEQYF.

The gene calls are TRBV5-1 and TRBJ2-2, with 11 nucleotides matching TRBD2. The germline CDR1 and CDR2 sequences are SGHRS and YFSETQ. The CDR3 runs to 18 residues. Germline trimming cut 4 bases from V and 5 bases from J; bases unmatched to any gene: 13. The CDR3: CASSVLTTSGSRTGELFF. The DNA for the CDR3 is TGCGCCAGCAGCGTGCTAACCACTAGCGGGAGTAGGACCGGGGAGCTGTTTTTT. Based on the CDR3 plus reference TRBV5-1 and TRBJ2-2, the full variable domain is KAGVTQTPRYLIKTRGQQVTLSCSPISGHRSVSWYQQTPGQGLQFLFEYFSETQRNKGNFPGRFSGRQFSNSRSEMNVSTLELGDSALYLCASSVLTTSGSRTGELFFGEGSRLTVL.

The V and J genes are TRBV5-1 and TRBJ2-7, with 8 bases lining up with TRBD2. CDR3 size: 14 residues. Germline CDR1 is SGHRS and CDR2 is YFSETQ. Trimming at V came to 3 bases and at J to 4 bases, leaving 6 bases not matched to a gene. CDR3 sequence reads: CASSSSGTSYEQYF. The CDR3, as DNA: TGCGCCAGCAGCTCCTCCGGGACTAGTTACGAGCAGTACTTC.

The V and J genes are TRBV6-5 and TRBJ2-7, with D possibly matching TRBD1 (5 bases). The V gene lost 5 bases and the J gene lost 2 bases, with 7 bases spanning the gap. In germline, CDR1 is MNHEY, CDR2 SVGAGI. This CDR3 contains 12 residues. The CDR3: CASSDSPYEQYF. The CDR3 DNA is TGTGCCAGCAGTGACAGTCCCTACGAGCAGTACTTC.

This chain joins TRBV18 and TRBJ1-1; D is possibly TRBD1 (6 bases). Germline loops: CDR1 KGHSH, CDR2 LQKENI. V was clipped by 3 bases and J by 4 bases, with 9 bases between them. This CDR3 has 13 residues. CDR3 DNA sequence: TGTGCCAGCTCACCGCGAGGGGGCACTGAAGCTTTCTTT. Protein sequence: CASSPRGGTEAFF.